The 26 T cell receptor beta chains below were found in one sample sequenced in a study of OX40 agonist ivuxolimab in advanced cancers. Library generation was performed with the immunoSEQ multiplex PCR assay. As stored in TCRdb, this immuneACCESS dataset retains in-frame rearrangements with V and J assigned. A fraction of the clones does not appear; measured against another copy, unresolved V genes explain less than half of the discrepancy, and the remainder lacks a known reason. For this sample the table gives about 72,000 clones, of which about 88% were detected only once. Roughly an eighth of the sample goes to the ten largest clones. Sequences were derived from CD4+ or CD8+ T cells sorted from blood, sampled in a trial of the OX40 agonist ivuxolimab. These receptors were taken from an adult with an advanced solid tumor such as melanoma, head and neck, liver or kidney cancer.

This clone was counted a single time. The V call is TRBV28, the J call TRBJ2-3; D is possibly TRBD2 (5 bases). The CDR3 is 11 amino acids. V was cut by 8 bases and J by 5 bases, with 8 bases left in between. Germline CDR1 and CDR2: MDHEN and SYDVKM. CDR3 coding DNA: TGTGCCAGCTGGGCGGGAGATACGCAGTATTTT. It translates to CASWAGDTQYF. Supplemented by reference TRBV28 and TRBJ2-3, the full variable domain reads DVKVTQSSRYLVKRTGEKVFLECVQDMDHENMFWYRQDPGLGLRLIYFSYDVKMKEKGDIPEGYSVSREKKERFSLILESASTNQTSMYLCASWAGDTQYFGPGTRLTVL.

The rearrangement links TRBV5-4 to TRBJ2-5; TRBD2 aligns across 7 bases. Matching the DNA end better, TRBJ2-7 makes the J call doubtful. Germline V gene sequence: CDR1 SGHNT, CDR2 YYREEE (reference sequence). This CDR3 is 12 amino acids long. This CDR3 reads CASSLGGGEQYF. CDR3 sequence (DNA): TGTGCCAGCAGCTTGGGGGGGGGCGAGCAGTACTTC.

The chain has TRBV7-6 and TRBJ2-7; D might be TRBD2 (5 bases). V shed 4 bases and J shed 3 bases, with 10 bases lying between them. This CDR3 is built from 13 residues. Germline V gene sequence: CDR1 SGHVS, CDR2 FNYEAQ. The CDR3 DNA is TGTGCCAGCAGCTCCGGACTTTTCTACGAGCAGTACTTC. Encoded protein: CASSSGLFYEQYF.

The sample holds one count of this clone. This chain joins TRBV11-2 and TRBJ1-1, with D tentatively TRBD1 (5 bases). The V end was cut by 5 bases, the J end by 10 bases, with 14 bases between. The CDR3 consists of 12 residues. The germline gives CDR1 SGHAT, CDR2 FQNNGV. The CDR3 spells CASSLPQGTAFF. DNA of the CDR3: TGTGCCAGCAGCCTCCCCCAGGGCACAGCTTTCTTT.

The V call is TRBV6-5, the J call TRBJ2-7; TRBD2 is a possible D gene (6 bases). Trimming left V 5 bases short and J 9 bases short, with 20 bases between. CDR3 size: 14 residues. The germline gives CDR1 MNHEY, CDR2 SVGAGI. This chain's CDR3 is CASSGTFTRGRQYF. The CDR3 DNA is TGTGCCAGCAGTGGGACTTTCACGAGAGGACGGCAGTACTTC.

The V call is TRBV18, the J call TRBJ1-4; no definite D call. Trimming removed 1 base from V and 7 bases from J, with 10 bases in between. The CDR3 runs to 14 residues. CDR1 is KGHSH and CDR2 is LQKENI in the germline V gene. CDR3 residues: CASSPHAIIEKLFF. The CDR3 DNA sequence: TGTGCCAGCTCACCACACGCCATTATTGAAAAACTGTTTTTT.

The chain has TRBV6-6 and TRBJ2-5, with D perhaps TRBD2 (6 bases). Germline-derived CDR1 and CDR2 are MNHNY and SVGAGI (reference sequence). The V and J ends lost 5 bases and 2 bases respectively, with 15 bases between them. The CDR3 is 15 residues long. CDR3 sequence reads: CASSLTGTRQETQYF. The CDR3 DNA reads TGTGCCAGCAGTCTCACCGGGACTCGGCAAGAGACCCAGTACTTC.

Written as DNA, the CDR3 is TGTGCCAGCAGCCAAGACGTGGCCGGGGGGGCGTACAATGAGCAGTTCTTC. It specifies CASSQDVAGGAYNEQFF. This chain uses TRBV4-2 with TRBJ2-1, with TRBD2 matching 8 bases. After removal of 0 bases from V and 4 bases from J, the junction contained 8 bases not matched to a gene. This CDR3 region has 17 residues. In germline, CDR1 is LGHNA, CDR2 YNFKEQ.

The rearrangement uses TRBV9 and TRBJ2-7; 10 nucleotides agree with TRBD2. Trimming removed 10 bases from V and 7 bases from J; junction bases left unmatched: 14. The CDR3 consists of 14 residues. Germline-derived CDR1 and CDR2 are SGDLS and YYNGEE. CDR3 sequence (DNA): TGTGCCCTCAGGACTAGCGGTGAACAGGGGGAGCAGTACTTC. It translates to CALRTSGEQGEQYF.

CDR3 sequence: CASSPGQGLGGALEAFF. CDR3 DNA: TGTGCCAGCTCACCCGGGCAGGGGTTGGGAGGGGCCCTTGAAGCTTTCTTT. The chain joins TRBV18 to TRBJ1-1; tentatively, D is TRBD1 (6 bases). The germline V gene encodes CDR1 KGHSH and CDR2 LQKENI. With 3 bases removed from V and 7 bases from J, the gap between germline ends came to 24 bases. The CDR3 runs to 17 residues.

The V and J genes are TRBV7-9 and TRBJ1-3; D gene ambiguous. Germline V lookup: CDR1 SEHNR, CDR2 FQNEAQ (reference sequence). V lost 5 bases and J lost 4, with 12 bases in between. The CDR3 covers 14 residues. CDR3 nucleotides: TGTGCCAGCAGCCTCCTCCAGAGAGGAAACACCATATATTTT. It is translated as CASSLLQRGNTIYF.

This chain links TRBV7-9 with TRBJ1-2; 8 bases map to TRBD1. This CDR3 has 18 amino acids. V was pared by 2 bases and J by 0 bases, with 11 bases of the junction left unmatched. Per the germline V gene, CDR1 is SEHNR and CDR2 is FQNEAQ (reference sequence). The CDR3 spells CASSLRTGKDRANYGYTF. Here the CDR3 DNA reads TGTGCCAGCAGCTTAAGGACAGGGAAGGACAGAGCTAACTATGGCTACACCTTC.

This chain connects TRBV4-1 to TRBJ1-3; no clear D. The CDR3 has 15 amino acids. Germline CDR1 reads MGHRA; CDR2 reads YSYEKL. The V and J ends lost 4 bases and 0 bases respectively, with 10 bases between them. The CDR3 protein is CASSRTGSSGNTIYF. CDR3 bases: TGCGCCAGCAGCCGGACCGGGTCCTCTGGAAACACCATATATTTT.

In DNA, the CDR3 is TGCGCCAGCAGCTTGGCCAGTACGAGGGATGGCTACACCTTC. Translated, it gives CASSLASTRDGYTF. This chain uses TRBV5-1 with TRBJ1-2; D not certain. Deletions cut 0 bases from V and 6 bases from J, with 12 bases between. In germline, CDR1 is SGHRS, CDR2 YFSETQ. The length of the CDR3 is 14 residues.

The rearrangement uses TRBV19 and TRBJ1-1; no firm D call. Germline CDR1 reads LNHDA; CDR2 reads SQIVND (reference sequence). Trimming removed 3 bases at V and 1 base at J, with 9 bases between. This CDR3 has 14 residues. DNA for the CDR3: TGTGCCAGTAGTATTACACCGGGGAACACTGAAGCTTTCTTT. Its protein is CASSITPGNTEAFF.

V gene TRBV6-1 combines with J gene TRBJ2-1, with a weak D call TRBD1 (6 bases). The germline V and J ends were trimmed by 6 bases and 6 bases, with 15 bases remaining between them. CDR1 and CDR2 from the germline V gene are MNHNS and SASEGT. The CDR3 is 14 amino acids. The CDR3 is CASRFLQGGNEQFF. In DNA, the CDR3 is TGTGCCAGCAGATTCCTACAGGGTGGCAATGAGCAGTTCTTC.

The CDR3 is CASSVSFEQFF. The DNA for the CDR3 is TGTGCCAGCAGCGTATCTTTTGAGCAGTTCTTC. The rearrangement links TRBV7-9 to TRBJ2-1; D is unclear. Trimming removed 5 bases at V and 9 bases at J, with 8 bases between. Germline lookup yields CDR1 SEHNR and CDR2 FQNEAQ (reference sequence). This CDR3 spans 11 amino acids.

The chain uses TRBV10-3 and TRBJ1-4, with D tentatively TRBD1 (5 bases). Germline assignment: CDR1 ENHRY and CDR2 SYGVKD. V dropped 7 bases and J dropped 4 bases, with 13 bases sitting between them. This CDR3 has 14 amino acids. CDR3 nucleotides: TGTGCCATCAAGGGGAGGGGAGTTAATGAAAAACTGTTTTTT. It is translated as CAIKGRGVNEKLFF.

The chain links TRBV7-9 to TRBJ2-1; D unresolved. Deletions cut 2 bases from V and 0 bases from J, with 14 bases between. CDR1 is SEHNR, CDR2 FQNEAQ, per germline (reference sequence). The CDR3 is 17 residues long. The CDR3 DNA is TGTGCCAGCAGCTTAAAGTTACCTTTCAGCTCCTACAATGAGCAGTTCTTC. This codes for CASSLKLPFSSYNEQFF.

This clone was seen only once. V gene TRBV28 combines with J gene TRBJ2-7, with a possible D match to TRBD1 (6 bases). Germline-derived CDR1 and CDR2 are MDHEN and SYDVKM. CDR3 length: 18 amino acids. Deletions cut 1 base from V and 2 bases from J, with 21 bases between. The CDR3 spells CASSLSAFQWDITYEQYF. CDR3 sequence (DNA): TGTGCCAGCAGTTTATCGGCCTTCCAATGGGACATAACCTACGAGCAGTACTTC.

V and J are TRBV4-1 and TRBJ2-5, with 11 bases identical to TRBD1. The better agreement between TRBJ2-7 and the DNA end casts doubt on the J call. The CDR3 runs to 16 residues. CDR1 and CDR2 from the germline V gene are MGHRA and YSYEKL. CDR3 region: CASSRGTGGLSYEQYF. The CDR3 region has the DNA TGCGCCAGCAGCCGGGGGACAGGGGGATTGAGCTACGAGCAGTACTTC.

The J gene is TRBJ2-1, the V gene TRBV11-2, with D possibly being TRBD1 or TRBD2 (6 bases each). V gave up 5 bases and J gave up 1 base, with 15 bases separating them. This CDR3 comprises 16 residues. Looked up from germline, CDR1 is SGHAT and CDR2 is FQNNGV. CDR3 in amino acids: CASSHFGGGSYNEQFF. The CDR3, as DNA: TGTGCCAGCAGCCATTTTGGAGGGGGATCCTACAATGAGCAGTTCTTC.

The chain uses TRBV7-9 and TRBJ2-1, with D tentatively TRBD2 (7 bases). CDR1 SEHNR and CDR2 FQNEAQ come from the germline V gene (reference sequence). V gave up 6 bases and J gave up 3 bases, with 15 bases separating them. This CDR3 comprises 15 residues. In DNA form, the CDR3 reads TGTGCCAGCAGGGGGGCGGGGGACCGCTACAATGAGCAGTTCTTC. Translated: CASRGAGDRYNEQFF.

The chain uses TRBV29-1 and TRBJ2-7, with 10 positions matching TRBD2. In germline, CDR1 is SQVTM, CDR2 ANQGSEA. V was clipped by 4 bases and J by 0 bases; unmatched bases: 9. The length of the CDR3 is 16 residues. This CDR3 is CSVGKGLAENSYEQYF. The CDR3 bases are TGCAGCGTTGGGAAAGGACTAGCGGAGAACTCCTACGAGCAGTACTTC.

The rearrangement uses TRBV29-1 and TRBJ2-1; no definite D call. Germline V gene data show CDR1 as SQVTM and CDR2 as ANQGSEA. The CDR3 extends over 14 amino acids. V was cut by 8 bases and J by 0 bases, with 14 bases left in between. The CDR3 spells CSLSLLSSYNEQFF. CDR3 coding DNA: TGCAGCCTAAGCCTGCTAAGCTCCTACAATGAGCAGTTCTTC.

The CDR3 region is CASSLGGLADTQYF. The CDR3 DNA reads TGCGCCAGCAGCTTGGGGGGACTAGCAGATACGCAGTATTTT. V and J are TRBV5-1 and TRBJ2-3, with TRBD2 matching 8 bases. The junction had 1 base not matched to a gene; V was cut back by 0 bases and J by 4 bases. This CDR3 is built from 14 residues. Germline V gives CDR1 SGHRS, CDR2 YFSETQ. The complete variable domain, with remaining parts taken from reference TRBV5-1 and TRBJ2-3, reads KAGVTQTPRYLIKTRGQQVTLSCSPISGHRSVSWYQQTPGQGLQFLFEYFSETQRNKGNFPGRFSGRQFSNSRSEMNVSTLELGDSALYLCASSLGGLADTQYFGPGTRLTVL.